This section outlines one T cell receptor (beta chain) sequence together with its context. No antigen is known for it. Replicate sorted-subset PCRs were loaded with roughly 200 ng DNA, approximately 31,000 T cell genomes. Profiled with immunoSEQ multiplex PCR; TCRdb holds only in-frame clones, not every one. The sample has about 2 million clones; about 95% are singletons. The sample originates from a study of shared clonotypes between healthy human individuals. In the study overall: Donors, aged 18 to 49, were a couple of women and a few men. Donors had three CD4 naive, three CD4 memory, two CD8 naive and one CD8 memory plate apiece. Notes on the study in general: Non-shared clonotypes were found to have lower generation probabilities than the clonotypes that were shared by all four of the sorted-subset donors.

The V gene's germline CDR1 is SGHDN and CDR2 FVKESK. The V end was cut by 4 bases, the J end by 4 bases, with 14 bases between. The CDR3 runs 14 residues. The sequenced sample was naive CD4+ T cells sorted from blood. Subset indicated: CD45RA+ positively selected. J is TRBJ2-7 and V is TRBV14; no clear D gene. The receptor was derived from a man aged 18 to 29 in good health. CDR3 sequence: CASSPIGIPYEQYF. CDR3 sequence (DNA): TGTGCCAGCAGCCCTATTGGGATCCCATACGAGCAGTACTTC. The full variable domain, completed using reference TRBV14 and TRBJ2-7, is EAGVTQFPSHSVIEKGQTVTLRCDPISGHDNLYWYRRVMGKEIKFLLHFVKESKQDESGMPNNRFLAERTGGTYSTLKVQPAELEDSGVYFCASSPIGIPYEQYFGPGTRLTVT.